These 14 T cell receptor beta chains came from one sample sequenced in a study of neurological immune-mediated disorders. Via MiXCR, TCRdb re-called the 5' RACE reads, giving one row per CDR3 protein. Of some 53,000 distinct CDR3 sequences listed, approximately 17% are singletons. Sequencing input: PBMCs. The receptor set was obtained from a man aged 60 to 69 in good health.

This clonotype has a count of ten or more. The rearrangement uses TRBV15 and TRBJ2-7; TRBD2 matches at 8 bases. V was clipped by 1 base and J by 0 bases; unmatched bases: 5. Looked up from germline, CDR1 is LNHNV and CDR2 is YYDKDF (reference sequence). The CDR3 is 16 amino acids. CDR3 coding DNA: TGTGCCACCAGCAGAGGTTTAGCGGGAAACTCCTACGAGCAGTACTTC. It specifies CATSRGLAGNSYEQYF.

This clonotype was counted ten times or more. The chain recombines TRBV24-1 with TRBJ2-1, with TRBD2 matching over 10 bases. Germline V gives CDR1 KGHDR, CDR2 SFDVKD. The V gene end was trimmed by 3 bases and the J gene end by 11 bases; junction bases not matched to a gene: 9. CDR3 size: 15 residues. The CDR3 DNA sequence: TGTGCCACCAGTGATGAGGCTAGCGGGAGTGCGAAGCAGTTCTTC. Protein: CATSDEASGSAKQFF.

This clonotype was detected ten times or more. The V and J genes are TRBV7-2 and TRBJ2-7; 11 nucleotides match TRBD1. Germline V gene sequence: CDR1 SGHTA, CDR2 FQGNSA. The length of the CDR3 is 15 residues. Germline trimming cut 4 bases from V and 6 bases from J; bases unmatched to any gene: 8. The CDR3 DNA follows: TGTGCCAGCAGCTCACCCGGGACAGGGGGACTCGAGCAGTACTTC. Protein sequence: CASSSPGTGGLEQYF. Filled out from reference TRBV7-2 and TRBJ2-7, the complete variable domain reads GAGVSQSPSNKVTEKGKDVELRCDPISGHTALYWYRQSLGQGLEFLIYFQGNSAPDKSGLPSDRFSAERTGGSVSTLTIQRTQQEDSAVYLCASSSPGTGGLEQYFGPGTRLTVT.

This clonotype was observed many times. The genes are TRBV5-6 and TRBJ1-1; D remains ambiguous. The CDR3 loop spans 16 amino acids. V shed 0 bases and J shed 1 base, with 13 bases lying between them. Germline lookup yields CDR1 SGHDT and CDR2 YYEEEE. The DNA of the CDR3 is TGTGCCAGCAGCTTGGTTGGCAGAGTAGAGAACACTGAAGCTTTCTTT. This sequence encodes CASSLVGRVENTEAFF.

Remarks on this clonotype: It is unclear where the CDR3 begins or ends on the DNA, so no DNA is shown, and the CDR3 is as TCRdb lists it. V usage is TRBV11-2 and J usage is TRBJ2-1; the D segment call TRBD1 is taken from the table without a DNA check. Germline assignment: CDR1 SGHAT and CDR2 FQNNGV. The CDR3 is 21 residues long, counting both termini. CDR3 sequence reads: CASSIYLCSATGAANLNEQFF.

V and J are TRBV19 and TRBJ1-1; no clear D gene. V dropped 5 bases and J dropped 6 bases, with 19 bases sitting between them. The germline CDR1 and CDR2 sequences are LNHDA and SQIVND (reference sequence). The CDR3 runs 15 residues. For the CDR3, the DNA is TGTGCCAGTAGTCCCTCTGGCAATTTGAGGCCTGAAGCTTTCTTT. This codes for CASSPSGNLRPEAFF.

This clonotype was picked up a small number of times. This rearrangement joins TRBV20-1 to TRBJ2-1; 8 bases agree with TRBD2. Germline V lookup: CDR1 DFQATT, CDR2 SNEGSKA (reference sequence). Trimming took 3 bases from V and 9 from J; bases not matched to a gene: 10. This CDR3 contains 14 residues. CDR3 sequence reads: CSASRQRELGEQFF. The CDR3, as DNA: TGCAGTGCTAGCCGCCAGCGGGAGCTAGGTGAGCAGTTCTTC.

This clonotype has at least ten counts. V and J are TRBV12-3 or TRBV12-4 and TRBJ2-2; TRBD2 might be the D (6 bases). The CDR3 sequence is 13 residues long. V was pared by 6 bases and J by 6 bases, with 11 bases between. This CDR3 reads CASSHWEAGELFF. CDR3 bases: TGTGCCAGCAGCCATTGGGAGGCCGGGGAGCTGTTTTTT.

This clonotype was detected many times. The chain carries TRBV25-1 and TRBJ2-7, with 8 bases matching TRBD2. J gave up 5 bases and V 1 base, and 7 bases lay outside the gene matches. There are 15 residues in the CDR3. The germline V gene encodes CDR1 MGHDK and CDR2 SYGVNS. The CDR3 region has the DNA TGTGCCAGCAGTGAATGGGGCCGGGGGGGAAACGAGCAGTACTTC. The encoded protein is CASSEWGRGGNEQYF.

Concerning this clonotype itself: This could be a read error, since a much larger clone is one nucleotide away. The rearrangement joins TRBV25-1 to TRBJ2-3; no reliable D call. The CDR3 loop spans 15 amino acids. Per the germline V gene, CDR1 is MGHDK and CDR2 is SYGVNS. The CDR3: CSSIFIVRFADTQYF. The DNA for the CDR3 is TGTTCCAGCATCTTTATTGTTAGATTTGCAGATACGCAGTATTTT.

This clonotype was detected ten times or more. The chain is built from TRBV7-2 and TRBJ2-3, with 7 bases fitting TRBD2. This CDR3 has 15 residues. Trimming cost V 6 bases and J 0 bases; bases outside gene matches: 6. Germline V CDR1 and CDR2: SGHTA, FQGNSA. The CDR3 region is CASRLSGQSTDTQYF. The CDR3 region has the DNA TGTGCCAGCAGGCTTAGCGGGCAGAGCACAGATACGCAGTATTTT.

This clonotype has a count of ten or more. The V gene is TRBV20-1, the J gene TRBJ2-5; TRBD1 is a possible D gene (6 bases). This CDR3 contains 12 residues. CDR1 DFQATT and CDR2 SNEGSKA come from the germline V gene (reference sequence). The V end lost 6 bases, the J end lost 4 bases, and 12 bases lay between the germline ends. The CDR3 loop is CSARTDGETQYF. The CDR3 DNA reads TGCAGTGCAAGGACAGACGGAGAGACCCAGTACTTC.

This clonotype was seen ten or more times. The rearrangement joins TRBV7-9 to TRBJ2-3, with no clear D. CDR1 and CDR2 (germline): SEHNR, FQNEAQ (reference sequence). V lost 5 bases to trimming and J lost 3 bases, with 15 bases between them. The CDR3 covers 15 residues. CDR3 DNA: TGTGCCAGCAGCCCCAGAGGTCTGGGAACAGATACGCAGTATTTT. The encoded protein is CASSPRGLGTDTQYF.

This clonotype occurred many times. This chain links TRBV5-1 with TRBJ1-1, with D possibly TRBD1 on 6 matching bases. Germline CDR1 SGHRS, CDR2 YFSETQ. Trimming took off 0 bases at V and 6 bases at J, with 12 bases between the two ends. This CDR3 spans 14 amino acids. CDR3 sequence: CASSLDMTGSEAFF. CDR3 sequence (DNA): TGCGCCAGCAGCTTGGATATGACAGGTTCTGAAGCTTTCTTT.